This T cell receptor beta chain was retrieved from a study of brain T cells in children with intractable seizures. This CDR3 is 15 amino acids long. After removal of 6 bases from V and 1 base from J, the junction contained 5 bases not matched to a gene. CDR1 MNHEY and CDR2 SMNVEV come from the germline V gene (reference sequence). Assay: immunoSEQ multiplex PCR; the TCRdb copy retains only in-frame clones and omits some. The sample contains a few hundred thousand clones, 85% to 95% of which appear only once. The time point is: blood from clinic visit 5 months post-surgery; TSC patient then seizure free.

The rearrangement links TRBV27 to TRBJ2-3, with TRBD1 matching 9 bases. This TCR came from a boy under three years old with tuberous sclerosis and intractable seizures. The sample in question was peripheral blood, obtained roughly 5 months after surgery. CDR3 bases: TGTGCCAGCAGACCTTGGACAGGGGGCACAGATACGCAGTATTTT. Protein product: CASRPWTGGTDTQYF.